Included here is one T cell receptor beta chain sequence, with context. The target antigen is unknown. The templates were synthetic TCR analogs, and they were spiked into each PCR. Only in-frame clones appear in the TCRdb table, and some are missing; sequencing was by immunoSEQ multiplex PCR. The sample has about 91,000 clones, 85% to 95% seen once. The data were obtained in a study of PD-L1 blockade in urothelial cancer. Study-wide background: Timepoints chosen for blood analysis were 3 weeks (second dose) and 6 weeks after treatment start. T cell content in blood samples showed a median of around 140,000.

From germline, CDR1 is KGHSH and CDR2 LQKENI. The CDR3 is 17 residues long. Trimming took 0 bases from V and 4 from J; bases not matched to a gene: 7. General study points: The study found that durable-benefit patients expanded tumor-associated blood clones more at 3 weeks.

This TCR was recovered from a man in his fifties or sixties with urothelial cancer. Sequencing was performed on PBMCs, taken around atezolizumab (anti-PD-L1) treatment. The chain recombines TRBV18 with TRBJ2-7; TRBD1 aligns across 12 bases. For the CDR3, the DNA is TGTGCCAGCTCACCACCGGGGACAGGGGGCGCGGTGTACGAGCAGTACTTC. Residues: CASSPPGTGGAVYEQYF.